The present TCR beta chain was sequenced within a study of cytomegalovirus exposure and HLA in healthy donors. Germline V gene data show CDR1 as SQVTM and CDR2 as ANQGSEA. There are 12 residues in the CDR3. The V end was cut by 7 bases, the J end by 8 bases, with 15 bases between. The PCR had 60 Vbeta and 13 Jbeta primers. In the source study's methods: Some 11 million of the 75 million to 95 million unique TCR beta chains counted in a later analysis were shared. Data came from immunoSEQ multiplex PCR; TCRdb stores just in-frame clones and leaves some out. That table is the source of V, J and clone size, and D and trimming were worked out from the DNA. The repertoire consists of under 200,000 clones, with approximately 82% occurring once and the leading ten covering more than 4%.

The sequence came from a male donor in good health and CMV-seronegative. Sequenced sample: PBMCs. The chain couples TRBV29-1 to TRBJ2-4, with a weak D call TRBD1 (6 bases). The CDR3, as DNA: TGCAGCGCGACCCAGGGGTCGGACATTCAGTACTTC. As protein: CSATQGSDIQYF.